Below are 10 T cell receptor beta chains sequenced from a single sample in a study of post-analysis software for immune sequencing data. Points from the study as a whole: Patients carried roughly five TRBV segments more frequently than controls did, and TRBV5-6, TRBV5-1 and TRBV20-1 were among them.

The antigens of these receptors remain unknown. Included in the TCR beta cDNA libraries were unique molecular identifiers. In TCRdb, the PCR reads were re-called with MiXCR into one record per CDR3 protein. The sample contains around 180,000 distinct CDR3 sequences, roughly 31% of which appear only once. Sample: blood. Source of these receptors: a girl aged 5 to 17 with multiple sclerosis.

Regarding this clonotype: A much larger clone is a single base away; this may be a read error. V is TRBV20-1 and J is TRBJ2-6, with a weak D call TRBD2 (6 bases). The V gene lost 2 bases and the J gene lost 4 bases, with 15 bases spanning the gap. The CDR3 totals 16 residues. Per germline, CDR1 DFQATT and CDR2 SNEGSKA (reference sequence). For the CDR3, the DNA is TGCAGTGCTAGACTACGGGGGACGTCCGGGGCCAACGTCCTGACTTTC. This sequence encodes CSARLRGTSGANVLTF.

This clonotype showed up just once. J is TRBJ1-5 and V is TRBV20-1; D ambiguous. Trimming shortened V by 0 bases and J by 5 bases, and 5 bases separated the two germline ends. This CDR3 contains 12 residues. Germline CDR1 DFQATT, CDR2 SNEGSKA (reference sequence). CDR3 region: CSARESHQPQHF. For the CDR3, the DNA is TGCAGTGCTAGAGAAAGCCATCAGCCCCAGCATTTT.

This clonotype was observed at least ten times. The J gene is TRBJ2-5, the V gene TRBV11-2; D not resolved. The V and J ends lost 10 bases and 3 bases respectively, with 15 bases between them. The CDR3 is 13 residues long. CDR1 and CDR2 from the germline V gene are SGHAT and FQNNGV. DNA for the CDR3: TGTGCCACCACCCCGCCTGGGGAAGAGACCCAGTACTTC. Its protein product is CATTPPGEETQYF.

This clonotype was counted ten times or more. The rearrangement links TRBV28 to TRBJ2-3, with 7 bases lining up with TRBD2. Per the germline V gene, CDR1 is MDHEN and CDR2 is SYDVKM. Germline trimming cut 8 bases from V and 0 bases from J; bases unmatched to any gene: 17. The CDR3 length is 18 residues. The CDR3 DNA reads TGTGCCAGCGCCCCTAGCCTGTTGAGGGAGGGTAGCACAGATACGCAGTATTTT. Amino acid sequence: CASAPSLLREGSTDTQYF.

At least ten counts were recorded for this clonotype. V and J are TRBV5-6 and TRBJ2-3; D could derive from TRBD1 or TRBD2 (5 bases each). This CDR3 region has 12 residues. Germline CDR1 SGHDT, CDR2 YYEEEE. Trimming removed 4 bases at V and 6 bases at J, with 9 bases between. For the CDR3, the DNA is TGTGCCAGCAGCCCAGAGGGGGATACGCAGTATTTT. It yields the protein CASSPEGDTQYF. Based on the CDR3 plus reference TRBV5-6 and TRBJ2-3, the full variable domain is DAGVTQSPTHLIKTRGQQVTLRCSPKSGHDTVSWYQQALGQGPQFIFQYYEEEERQRGNFPDRFSGHQFPNYSSELNVNALLLGDSALYLCASSPEGDTQYFGPGTRLTVL.

The rearrangement joins TRBV6-6 to TRBJ2-3; D is undetermined. V dropped 6 bases and J dropped 0 bases, with 16 bases sitting between them. The CDR3 is made up of 16 amino acids. CDR1 MNHNY and CDR2 SVGAGI come from the germline V gene (reference sequence). DNA of the CDR3: TGTGCCAGCAGCCCCCCCCCCCGGCCCAGCACAGATACGCAGTATTTT. Its protein product is CASSPPPRPSTDTQYF.

Many counts were recorded for this clonotype. The CDR3 DNA sequence: TGCAGTGCTACCGTCCGACAGGGCGTCTCCTACGAGCAGTACTTC. This encodes CSATVRQGVSYEQYF. This chain links TRBV20-1 with TRBJ2-7, with 7 positions matching TRBD1. V lost 4 bases to trimming and J lost 0 bases; unmatched junction nucleotides: 9. This CDR3 contains 15 residues. Germline CDR1 is DFQATT and CDR2 is SNEGSKA (reference sequence).

In this sample, this clonotype turned up many times. The genes are TRBV30 and TRBJ2-1, with D perhaps matching TRBD2 (6 bases). V dropped 8 bases and J dropped 2 bases, with 10 bases sitting between them. Germline CDR1 GTSNPN, CDR2 SVGIG (reference sequence). This CDR3 spans 12 amino acids. CDR3 in DNA: TGTGCCCGGGGCGGGGCCTACAATGAGCAGTTCTTC. Translated, it gives CARGGAYNEQFF.

V is TRBV9 and J is TRBJ2-3; D remains ambiguous. Germline CDR1 SGDLS, CDR2 YYNGEE. The CDR3 runs 14 residues. The germline V and J ends were trimmed by 3 bases and 6 bases, with 14 bases remaining between them. CDR3 amino acids: CASSARPRMDTQYF. As DNA, the CDR3 is TGTGCCAGCAGCGCTCGCCCCCGGATGGATACGCAGTATTTT.

This clonotype has a count of ten or more. This rearrangement joins TRBV27 to TRBJ1-1, with no clear D. The length of the CDR3 is 13 residues. Germline CDR1 is MNHEY and CDR2 is SMNVEV (reference sequence). V shed 8 bases and J shed 3 bases, with 13 bases lying between them. CDR3 sequence (DNA): TGTGCCAGCCGATCGACGGTTGACACTGAAGCTTTCTTT. Translating it yields CASRSTVDTEAFF.